This TCR beta chain was sequenced for a study of cytotoxic CD8 clonotypes in ibrutinib-treated CLL. Study-level results: Treatment left the uncommon public clonotypes either contracted or stable in frequency.

The repertoire was sequenced with immunoSEQ multiplex PCR; TCRdb's copy has only in-frame clones and lacks some. This table holds about 250,000 clones, around 70% found once. CDR3 length equals 15 residues. Germline V lookup: CDR1 SNHLY, CDR2 FYNNEI. Trimming took 6 bases from V and 4 from J; bases not matched to a gene: 9. A word on this clone: Antigen specificity is unknown.

Sequences were derived from PBMCs, sampled after 24 months of ibrutinib treatment. The V and J genes are TRBV2 and TRBJ2-7, with TRBD1 identical over 10 bases. The TCR was taken from a human donor with chronic lymphocytic leukemia. In DNA, the CDR3 is TGTGCCAGCAGCGAGCGAGGACAGGGGGTTTACGAGCAGTACTTC. It is translated as CASSERGQGVYEQYF.